The clone carrying this T cell receptor (beta chain) was counted once. Its cognate antigen is unknown. The data are from a study of memory CD4+ T cells and cytomegalovirus serostatus. Background on the study: Of the healthy Belgian adults, roughly ten were CMV seropositive and 24 seronegative. Points from the study as a whole: The CMV-associated TCR signature appears largely within the CD4+ memory repertoire.

The sort gate was single viable CD3+CD4+CD8-CD45RO+ cells for memory CD4+ T cells. Looked up from germline, CDR1 is MNHEY and CDR2 is SVGAGI. CDR3 length: 15 amino acids. V gave up 0 bases and J gave up 4 bases, with 12 bases separating them. Clones were read by immunoSEQ multiplex PCR, and TCRdb kept only the in-frame ones, dropping some. Of about 52,000 clones in the sample, about 83% were seen once. This chain links TRBV6-5 with TRBJ1-1; D possibly corresponds to TRBD1 (5 bases). The TCR was taken from an adult in good health and CMV-seropositive. The sequenced material came from memory CD4+ T cells from blood. The CDR3 nucleotides are TGTGCCAGCAGTTACTCGGGGGGTCACGGCACTGAAGCTTTCTTT. Protein: CASSYSGGHGTEAFF.